This TCR beta chain was captured by sequencing in a study of Ad26.COV2.S vaccination and SARS-CoV-2 variants. Sequencing was performed with immunoSEQ multiplex PCR; in TCRdb, only in-frame clones are kept and a portion is missing. In the table there are about 280,000 clones, about 89% of which are singletons. CDR1 and CDR2 (germline): ENHRY, SYGVKD. J lost 7 bases, V lost 9 bases, and 8 bases had no gene match. CDR3 length equals 13 residues. Treatment here: around 19 received Ad26.COV2.S at low or high dose, single or two shots; several received placebo; per-sample allocation not given. The investigators took samples on day 63 after the first vaccine or placebo injection.

This chain joins TRBV10-3 and TRBJ2-1; 8 bases map to TRBD1. The sequence was obtained from a person between 18 and 65 years old who received the Ad26.COV2.S COVID-19 vaccine or a placebo. The specimen was peripheral blood, collected in a trial of Ad26.COV2.S vaccine versus placebo. The CDR3 nucleotides are TGTGCCATGAGAATCGACAGGGGTAATGAGCAGTTCTTC. Its protein product is CAMRIDRGNEQFF.